A selection of T cell receptor beta chains follows, all from one sample in a study of cytomegalovirus exposure and HLA in healthy donors. Sequenced by immunoSEQ multiplex PCR; TCRdb stores in-frame clones only, minus some. The sample lists some 71,000 clones, around 76% occurring once. The sample was PBMCs. The receptors were gathered from a woman in her 30s in good health and CMV-seropositive. The CDR3 runs from the conserved cysteine through the conserved F or W. D genes are given only for firm matches. Size is stated for part of the rows, as once, few or many counts, or as a class when the clone is expanded.

clone_size j_call d_call v_call cdr3_aa cdr3_nt
. TRBJ2-1 . TRBV27 CASSFERYNEQFF TGTGCCAGCAGTTTTGAGCGCTACAATGAGCAGTTCTTC
. TRBJ2-3 . TRBV4-1 CASSQGWRPSGTDTQYF TGCGCCAGCAGCCAAGGCTGGCGTCCTAGTGGCACAGATACGCAGTATTTT
. TRBJ1-5 . TRBV28 CASSPPALSNQPQHF TGTGCCAGCAGTCCACCTGCACTTAGCAATCAGCCCCAGCATTTT
. TRBJ2-1 TRBD2 TRBV11-2 CASRPSGRANEQFF TGTGCCAGCAGGCCTAGCGGGAGGGCCAATGAGCAGTTCTTC
. TRBJ2-7 . TRBV7-9 CASRRTPSYEQYF TGTGCCAGCAGACGGACTCCATCCTACGAGCAGTACTTC
few TRBJ2-7 . TRBV1 CTSSQESSRLAYDEQYF TGCACCAGCAGCCAAGAGTCCTCGCGACTAGCTTACGACGAGCAGTACTTC
. TRBJ2-7 TRBD2 TRBV11-2 CASSLEPGLAWQYF TGTGCCAGCAGCTTAGAGCCGGGACTAGCGTGGCAGTACTTC
. TRBJ1-2 . TRBV29-1 CSVLWADTQYTF TGCAGCGTTTTGTGGGCAGACACACAATACACCTTC
few TRBJ1-1 . TRBV4-1 CASSQLVPRTEKMNTEAFF TGCGCCAGCAGCCAACTAGTGCCCCGGACAGAGAAAATGAACACTGAAGCTTTCTTT
. TRBJ1-2 TRBD1 TRBV7-9 CASSITGGGPYGYTF TGTGCCAGCAGCATAACAGGGGGCGGGCCCTATGGCTACACCTTC
. TRBJ1-5 . TRBV11-2 CASSFGGGGQPQHF TGTGCCAGCAGTTTTGGGGGCGGAGGTCAGCCCCAGCATTTT
few TRBJ1-1 TRBD1 TRBV13 CASSLEAGGFGTEAFF TGTGCCAGCAGCTTAGAGGCAGGGGGCTTTGGCACTGAAGCTTTCTTT
. TRBJ1-1 . TRBV6-6 CASNQVQEMNTEAFF TGTGCCAGCAACCAAGTACAGGAAATGAACACTGAAGCTTTCTTT
. TRBJ1-5 TRBD1 TRBV13 CASSLGRQGGNQPQHF TGTGCCAGCAGCTTAGGCCGACAGGGAGGCAATCAGCCCCAGCATTTT
. TRBJ2-7 TRBD2 TRBV9 CASSSGGPYEQYF TGTGCCAGCAGCTCGGGGGGACCCTACGAGCAGTACTTC
. TRBJ1-1 TRBD1 TRBV5-1 CASSIQGEKTEAFF TGCGCCAGCAGCATACAGGGGGAGAAGACTGAAGCTTTCTTT
. TRBJ2-2 TRBD1 TRBV7-9 CASSPEQGAAGELFF TGTGCCAGCAGCCCCGAACAGGGGGCGGCCGGGGAGCTGTTTTTT
. TRBJ2-7 . TRBV7-9 CASSLAGSSEQYF TGTGCCAGCAGCTTAGCTGGCAGTTCCGAGCAGTACTTC
many TRBJ1-1 . TRBV11-2 CASSTLFQGGNTEAFF TGTGCCAGCAGCACTTTGTTCCAGGGAGGGAACACTGAAGCTTTCTTT
. TRBJ1-1 . TRBV30 CAWSAPRGMGTEAFF TGTGCCTGGAGTGCCCCCCGGGGGATGGGTACTGAAGCTTTCTTT
. TRBJ2-1 . TRBV6-5 CASREVNEQFF TGTGCCAGCCGTGAGGTCAATGAGCAGTTCTTC
. TRBJ2-3 TRBD1 TRBV30 CAWMRTGSPDTQYF TGTGCCTGGATGCGGACAGGGAGTCCAGATACGCAGTATTTT
once TRBJ2-1 . TRBV15 CATSRQRHEQFF TGTGCCACCAGCAGACAGCGGCATGAGCAGTTCTTC
. TRBJ2-4 . TRBV29-1 CSVWGLAKNIQYF TGCAGCGTTTGGGGACTAGCCAAAAACATTCAGTACTTC
. TRBJ2-7 . TRBV7-9 CASSLASGGLYGYEQYF TGTGCCAGCAGCTTAGCCAGTGGAGGGCTTTACGGCTACGAGCAGTACTTC
. TRBJ1-2 TRBD1 TRBV2 CASNLQGPDYGYTF TGTGCCAGCAACCTACAGGGGCCTGACTATGGCTACACCTTC
many TRBJ1-1 . TRBV6-5 CASGRGGTEAFF TGTGCCAGCGGTCGGGGGGGCACTGAAGCTTTCTTT
. TRBJ1-2 . TRBV6-1 CASNGNHYGYTF TGTGCCAGCAACGGGAACCACTATGGCTACACCTTC
. TRBJ1-5 . TRBV29-1 CSVGIWAMGRSNQPQHF TGCAGCGTTGGAATCTGGGCAATGGGCCGTAGCAATCAGCCCCAGCATTTT
. TRBJ2-2 TRBD2 TRBV4-1 CASSQEGTSGTSTGELFF TGCGCCAGCAGCCAAGAAGGGACTAGCGGAACTTCCACCGGGGAGCTGTTTTTT
. TRBJ2-1 TRBD2 TRBV7-8 CASSLARTSGRGNEQFF TGTGCCAGCAGCTTAGCGCGGACTAGCGGGAGAGGCAATGAGCAGTTCTTC
few TRBJ2-3 TRBD1 TRBV6-1 CASRLWTGTQYF TGTGCCAGCAGATTATGGACAGGGACGCAGTATTTT
. TRBJ1-5 . TRBV25-1 CASSDAGRSNQPQHF TGTGCCAGCAGTGATGCGGGGAGGAGCAATCAGCCCCAGCATTTT